Described below is a single T cell receptor (beta chain) sequence and its context. Using immunoSEQ multiplex PCR, the repertoire was profiled, and TCRdb retains in-frame clones only, with some absent. The sample lists around 30,000 clones, more than 85% seen once, with 1.6% in the top ten. The data are from a study of control samples from healthy donors and cancer patients. The CDR3 has 15 amino acids. V was cut by 8 bases and J by 0 bases, with 14 bases left in between. Germline CDR1 MNHEY, CDR2 SVGAGI. This TCR derives from a woman in her forties with lung cancer. This chain joins TRBV6-5 and TRBJ1-3; D unresolved. Sequences were obtained from PBMCs. The CDR3 bases are TGTGCCAGCGCCAACGGCCGGATCTCTGGAAACACCATATATTTT. Translating it yields CASANGRISGNTIYF.